What follows are 5 T cell receptor beta chains derived from one specimen sequenced in a study of vaccination and CD4 T cells after COVID-19 (dated by TCRdb to 2022 to 2024). The library came from PCR. Sequenced on an Illumina iSeq 100. The raw public data were reprocessed by TCRdb itself: fastp quality trimming at Q25, MiXCR clonotype calling, in-frame beta chains only. CDR3 protein sequences are deduplicated, and each keeps its most common genes and DNA. Present in this sample are about 15,000 distinct CDR3 sequences, approximately 72% of which were seen just once. The ten largest clones take up 1.1% of the sample. Material: CD4+ T cells from blood, obtained after SARS-CoV-2 vaccination. The receptors here all came from a human donor who had recovered from COVID-19.

The J gene is TRBJ2-5, the V gene TRBV7-3; a weak D match, TRBD2 (6 bases). This CDR3 has 18 amino acids. CDR1 is SGHTA and CDR2 is FQGTGA in the germline V gene. V shed 5 bases and J shed 5 bases, with 27 bases lying between them. DNA of the CDR3: TGTGCCAGCAGCCCCGGCGATAGCGGAATATTTCAAGCGGAGACCCAGTACTTC. It specifies CASSPGDSGIFQAETQYF.

The genes are TRBV20-1 and TRBJ1-3, with 8 bases matching TRBD1. The CDR3 spans 16 residues. Trimming took 5 bases from V and 4 from J; bases not matched to a gene: 13. Germline CDR1 reads DFQATT; CDR2 reads SNEGSKA (reference sequence). The CDR3 DNA follows: TGCAGTGCTTATGACTCTGGACAGGGAATCGGAAACACCATATATTTT. It is translated as CSAYDSGQGIGNTIYF.

This sequence joins TRBV5-1 and TRBJ1-3; D may be TRBD1 (6 bases). V gave up 4 bases and J gave up 0 bases, with 14 bases separating them. This CDR3 contains 16 residues. The germline V gene has CDR1 SGHRS and CDR2 YFSETQ. The CDR3 DNA reads TGCGCCAGCAGCACCCCGACAGGAACCTCTGGAAACACCATATATTTT. This translates into CASSTPTGTSGNTIYF.

The rearrangement uses TRBV2 and TRBJ2-3, with 9 nucleotides matching TRBD2. The CDR3 spans 15 residues. Trimming at V came to 3 bases and at J to 1 base, leaving 2 bases not matched to a gene. CDR1 is SNHLY and CDR2 is FYNNEI in the germline V gene. Here the CDR3 DNA reads TGTGCCAGCAGTGATTGGACTAGCGGCACAGATACGCAGTATTTT. It is translated as CASSDWTSGTDTQYF. The full variable domain, in which reference TRBV2 and TRBJ2-3 provide the parts outside the CDR3, is EPEVTQTPSHQVTQMGQEVILRCVPISNHLYFYWYRQILGQKVEFLVSFYNNEISEKSEIFDDQFSVERPDGSNFTLKIRSTKLEDSAMYFCASSDWTSGTDTQYFGPGTRLTVL.

The CDR3 spells CASTLDRNTEAFF. The CDR3 bases are TGTGCCAGCACTCTCGACCGAAACACTGAAGCTTTCTTT. The chain employs TRBV2 and TRBJ1-1, with D uncertain. Looked up from germline, CDR1 is SNHLY and CDR2 is FYNNEI. Trimming pared 7 bases from V and 2 bases from J, leaving 11 bases between. The CDR3 totals 13 residues. Supplemented by reference TRBV2 and TRBJ1-1, the full variable domain reads EPEVTQTPSHQVTQMGQEVILRCVPISNHLYFYWYRQILGQKVEFLVSFYNNEISEKSEIFDDQFSVERPDGSNFTLKIRSTKLEDSAMYFCASTLDRNTEAFFGQGTRLTVV.